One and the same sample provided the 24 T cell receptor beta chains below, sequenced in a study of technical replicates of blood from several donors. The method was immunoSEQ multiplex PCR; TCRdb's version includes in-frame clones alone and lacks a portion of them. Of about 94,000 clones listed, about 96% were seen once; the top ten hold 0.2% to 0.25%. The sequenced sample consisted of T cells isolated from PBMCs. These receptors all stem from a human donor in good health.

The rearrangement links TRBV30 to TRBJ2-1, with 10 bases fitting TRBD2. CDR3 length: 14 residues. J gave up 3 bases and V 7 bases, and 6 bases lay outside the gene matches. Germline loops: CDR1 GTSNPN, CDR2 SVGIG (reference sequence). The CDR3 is CALTERGGYNEQFF. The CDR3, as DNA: TGTGCCTTAACCGAGCGGGGGGGCTACAATGAGCAGTTCTTC.

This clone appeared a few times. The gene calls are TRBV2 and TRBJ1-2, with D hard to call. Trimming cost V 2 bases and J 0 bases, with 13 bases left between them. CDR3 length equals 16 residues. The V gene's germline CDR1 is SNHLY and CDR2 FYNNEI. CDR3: CASSERAWGANYGYTF. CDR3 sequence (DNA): TGTGCCAGCAGTGAAAGGGCTTGGGGAGCTAACTATGGCTACACCTTC.

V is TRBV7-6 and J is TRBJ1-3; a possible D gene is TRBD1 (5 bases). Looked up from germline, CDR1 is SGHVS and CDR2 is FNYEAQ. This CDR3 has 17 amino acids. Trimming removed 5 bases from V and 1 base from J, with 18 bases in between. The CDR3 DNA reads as TGTGCCAGCAGCCCATATCGACGGGGGGTTTCTGGAAACACCATATATTTT. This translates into CASSPYRRGVSGNTIYF.

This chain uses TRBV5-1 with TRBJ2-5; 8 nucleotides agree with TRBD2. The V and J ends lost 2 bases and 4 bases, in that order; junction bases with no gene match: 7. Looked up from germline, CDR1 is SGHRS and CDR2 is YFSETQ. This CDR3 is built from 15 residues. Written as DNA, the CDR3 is TGCGCCAGCAGCTTCCCCACTAGCGGACCAGAGACCCAGTACTTC. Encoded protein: CASSFPTSGPETQYF.

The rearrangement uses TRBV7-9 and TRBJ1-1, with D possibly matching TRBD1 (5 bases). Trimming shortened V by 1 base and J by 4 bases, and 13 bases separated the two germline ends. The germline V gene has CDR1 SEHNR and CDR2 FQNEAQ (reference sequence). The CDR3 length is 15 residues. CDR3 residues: CASSLGWGDLTEAFF. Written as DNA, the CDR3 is TGTGCCAGCAGCTTAGGTTGGGGGGATCTCACTGAAGCTTTCTTT.

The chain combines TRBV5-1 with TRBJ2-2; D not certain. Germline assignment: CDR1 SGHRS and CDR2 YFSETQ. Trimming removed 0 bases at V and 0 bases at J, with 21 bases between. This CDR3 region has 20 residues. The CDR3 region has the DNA TGCGCCAGCAGCTTGGGACCACCCGCTGTGTCCGGGTCGAACACCGGGGAGCTGTTTTTT. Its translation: CASSLGPPAVSGSNTGELFF.

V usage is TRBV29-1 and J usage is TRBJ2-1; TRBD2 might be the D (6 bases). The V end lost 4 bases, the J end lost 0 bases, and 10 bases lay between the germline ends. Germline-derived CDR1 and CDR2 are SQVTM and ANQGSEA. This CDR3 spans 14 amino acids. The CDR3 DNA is TGCAGCGTTGGCGGGGAGAGCTCCTACAATGAGCAGTTCTTC. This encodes CSVGGESSYNEQFF.

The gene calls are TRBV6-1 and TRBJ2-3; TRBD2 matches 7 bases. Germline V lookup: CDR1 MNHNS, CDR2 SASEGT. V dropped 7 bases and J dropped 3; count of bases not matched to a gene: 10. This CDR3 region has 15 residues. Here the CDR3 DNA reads TGTGCCAGCAAACCCGCGGGAGCAGTGACAGATACGCAGTATTTT. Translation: CASKPAGAVTDTQYF.

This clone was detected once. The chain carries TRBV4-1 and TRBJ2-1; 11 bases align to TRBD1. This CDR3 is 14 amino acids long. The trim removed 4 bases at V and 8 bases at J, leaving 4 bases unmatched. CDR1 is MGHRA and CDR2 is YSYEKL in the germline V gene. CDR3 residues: CASSPGQGAYEQFF. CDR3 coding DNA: TGCGCCAGCAGCCCAGGACAGGGGGCCTATGAGCAGTTCTTC.

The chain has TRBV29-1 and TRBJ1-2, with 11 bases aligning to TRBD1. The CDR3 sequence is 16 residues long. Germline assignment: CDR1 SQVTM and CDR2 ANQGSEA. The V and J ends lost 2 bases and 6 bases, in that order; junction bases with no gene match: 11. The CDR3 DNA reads TGCAGCGTTGAAAAACCAACTGGGACAGGGGGTGATGGCTACACCTTC. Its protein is CSVEKPTGTGGDGYTF.

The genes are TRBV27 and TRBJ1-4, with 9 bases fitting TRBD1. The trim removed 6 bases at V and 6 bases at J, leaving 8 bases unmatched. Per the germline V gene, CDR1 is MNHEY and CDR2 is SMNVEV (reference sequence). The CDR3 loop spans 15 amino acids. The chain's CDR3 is CASRISGQGYEKLFF. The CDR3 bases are TGTGCCAGCAGGATATCGGGACAGGGATATGAAAAACTGTTTTTT.

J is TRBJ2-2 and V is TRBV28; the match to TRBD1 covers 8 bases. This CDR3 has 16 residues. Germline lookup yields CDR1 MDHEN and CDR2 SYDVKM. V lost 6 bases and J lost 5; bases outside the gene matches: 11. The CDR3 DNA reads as TGTGCCAGCAGCCATCCCGGGACAGGACGAACCGGGGAGCTGTTTTTT. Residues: CASSHPGTGRTGELFF.

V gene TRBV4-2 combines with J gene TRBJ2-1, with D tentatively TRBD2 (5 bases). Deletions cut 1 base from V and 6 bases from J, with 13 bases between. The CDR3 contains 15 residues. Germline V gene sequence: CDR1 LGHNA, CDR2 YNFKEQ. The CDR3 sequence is CASSQVEGLANEQFF. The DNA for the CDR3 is TGTGCCAGCAGCCAAGTTGAGGGCCTGGCCAATGAGCAGTTCTTC.

CDR3 nucleotide sequence: TGTGCCAGCTCACCCGCGGACGGGCCAGGGCAGCCCCAGCATTTT. Translation gives CASSPADGPGQPQHF. This rearrangement joins TRBV18 to TRBJ1-5, with D possibly being TRBD1 (5 bases). Germline V gene lookup returns CDR1 KGHSH and CDR2 LQKENI. The CDR3 covers 15 residues. Trimming cost V 3 bases and J 7 bases, with 16 bases left between them.

The CDR3: CASSADRGGPYEQYF. The CDR3 DNA sequence: TGTGCCAGCAGCGCGGACAGGGGAGGGCCCTACGAGCAGTACTTC. The chain carries TRBV9 and TRBJ2-7, with 9 nucleotides matching TRBD1. Germline trimming cut 3 bases from V and 2 bases from J; bases unmatched to any gene: 6. The CDR3 totals 15 residues. Germline V CDR1 and CDR2: SGDLS, YYNGEE.

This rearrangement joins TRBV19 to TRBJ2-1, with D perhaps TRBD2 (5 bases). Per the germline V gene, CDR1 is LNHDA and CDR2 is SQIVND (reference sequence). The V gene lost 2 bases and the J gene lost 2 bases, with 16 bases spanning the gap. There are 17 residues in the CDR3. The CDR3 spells CASSISPGLATYNEQFF. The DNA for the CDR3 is TGTGCCAGTAGTATATCTCCAGGTCTAGCCACCTACAATGAGCAGTTCTTC.

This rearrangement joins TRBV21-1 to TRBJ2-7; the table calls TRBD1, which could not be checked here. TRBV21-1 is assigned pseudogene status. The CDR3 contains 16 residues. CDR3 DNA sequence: TGTGCCAGCAGCACCTCCCCAGTTCAATGGCCCTACGAGCAGTACTTC. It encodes CASSTSPVQWPYEQYF.

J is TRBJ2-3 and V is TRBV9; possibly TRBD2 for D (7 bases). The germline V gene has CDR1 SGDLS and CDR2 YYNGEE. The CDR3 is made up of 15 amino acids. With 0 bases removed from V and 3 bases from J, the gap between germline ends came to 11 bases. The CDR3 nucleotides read TGTGCCAGCAGCGTAGGAGGGGGGGAAACAGATACGCAGTATTTT. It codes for CASSVGGGETDTQYF.

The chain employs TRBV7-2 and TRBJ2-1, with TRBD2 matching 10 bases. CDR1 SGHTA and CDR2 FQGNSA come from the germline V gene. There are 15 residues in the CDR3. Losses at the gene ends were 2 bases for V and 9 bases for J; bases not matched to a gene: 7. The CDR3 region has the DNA TGTGCCAGCAGCTTATCCCTAGCGGGGGCCGGTGAGCAGTTCTTC. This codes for CASSLSLAGAGEQFF.

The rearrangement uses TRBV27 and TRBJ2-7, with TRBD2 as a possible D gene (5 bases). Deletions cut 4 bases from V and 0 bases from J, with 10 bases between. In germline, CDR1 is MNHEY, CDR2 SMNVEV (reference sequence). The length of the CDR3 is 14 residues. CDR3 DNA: TGTGCCAGCAGTTCGATAAGCGGCTCCTACGAGCAGTACTTC. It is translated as CASSSISGSYEQYF.

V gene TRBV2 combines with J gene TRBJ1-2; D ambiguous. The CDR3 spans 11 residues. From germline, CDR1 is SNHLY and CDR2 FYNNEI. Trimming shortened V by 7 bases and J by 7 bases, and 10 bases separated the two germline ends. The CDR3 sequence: CASTVGFGYTF. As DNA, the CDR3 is TGTGCCAGCACGGTCGGGTTTGGCTACACCTTC.

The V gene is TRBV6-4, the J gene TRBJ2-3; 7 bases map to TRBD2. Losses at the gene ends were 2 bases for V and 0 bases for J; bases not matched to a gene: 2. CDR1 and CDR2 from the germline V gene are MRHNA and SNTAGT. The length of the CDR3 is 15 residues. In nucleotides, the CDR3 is TGTGCCAGCAGTGACGGGGGGGGGAGCACAGATACGCAGTATTTT. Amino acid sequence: CASSDGGGSTDTQYF.

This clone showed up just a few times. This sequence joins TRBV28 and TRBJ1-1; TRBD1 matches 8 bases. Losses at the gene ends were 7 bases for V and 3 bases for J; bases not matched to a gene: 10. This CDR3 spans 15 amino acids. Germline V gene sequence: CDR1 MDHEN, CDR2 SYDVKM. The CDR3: CASTPQQGDDTEAFF. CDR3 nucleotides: TGTGCCAGCACCCCCCAACAGGGGGATGACACTGAAGCTTTCTTT.

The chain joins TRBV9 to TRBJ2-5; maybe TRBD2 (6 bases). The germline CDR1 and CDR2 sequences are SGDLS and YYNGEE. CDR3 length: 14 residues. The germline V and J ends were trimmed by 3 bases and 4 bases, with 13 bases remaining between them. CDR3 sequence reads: CASSGGGPSETQYF. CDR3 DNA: TGTGCCAGCAGCGGAGGAGGGCCATCAGAGACCCAGTACTTC.